The rows below give T cell receptor beta chains drawn from one sample of a study of vaccination effects on CD4 cells after COVID-19. Their cognate antigens are unknown. Profiled with immunoSEQ multiplex PCR; TCRdb holds only in-frame clones, not every one. The table has approximately 29,000 clones, about 73% seen once; the top ten hold roughly a tenth. The sequences come from CD4+ T cells from PBMCs cultured with HCoV-NL63 spike peptides, collected after COVID-19 vaccination. The receptors were sampled from a human donor who received a COVID-19 vaccine. CDR3s include the opening cysteine and the closing phenylalanine or tryptophan. The order of the fields is J gene, V gene, clone size, D gene, CDR3 protein, CDR3 DNA. D genes are given only for firm matches. Only part of the rows carry a size: once, few, many, or a class if the clone is expanded.

J gene: TRBJ1-4; V gene: TRBV6-1; clone size: -; D gene: -; CDR3 protein: CASSEGRGGPPEEKLFF; CDR3 DNA: TGTGCCAGCAGTGAAGGTAGAGGTGGGCCGCCGGAGGAAAAACTGTTTTTT
J gene: TRBJ1-2; V gene: TRBV19; clone size: few; D gene: -; CDR3 protein: CASSIPPGVRYTF; CDR3 DNA: TGTGCCAGTAGTATTCCCCCAGGGGTACGCTACACCTTC
J gene: TRBJ1-4; V gene: TRBV5-1; clone size: -; D gene: -; CDR3 protein: CASSIRGPAEGEKLFF; CDR3 DNA: TGCGCCAGCAGCATACGTGGCCCCGCCGAGGGAGAAAAACTGTTTTTT
J gene: TRBJ2-3; V gene: TRBV5-1; clone size: -; D gene: -; CDR3 protein: CASSPSPGVTDTQYF; CDR3 DNA: TGCGCCAGCAGCCCTTCACCGGGAGTTACAGATACGCAGTATTTT
J gene: TRBJ1-1; V gene: TRBV20-1; clone size: -; D gene: -; CDR3 protein: CSASPHTEAFF; CDR3 DNA: TGCAGTGCTAGCCCCCACACTGAAGCTTTCTTT
J gene: TRBJ2-2; V gene: TRBV5-1; clone size: -; D gene: TRBD2; CDR3 protein: CASSLSASGNTGELFF; CDR3 DNA: TGCGCCAGCAGCTTGTCGGCTAGCGGGAACACCGGGGAGCTGTTTTTT
J gene: TRBJ2-1; V gene: TRBV5-1; clone size: -; D gene: -; CDR3 protein: CASSLDLGLNEQFF; CDR3 DNA: TGCGCCAGCAGCTTGGACTTGGGGTTGAATGAGCAGTTCTTC
J gene: TRBJ1-5; V gene: TRBV9; clone size: -; D gene: -; CDR3 protein: CASSALDGGDQPQHF; CDR3 DNA: TGTGCCAGCAGCGCGCTTGACGGGGGGGATCAGCCCCAGCATTTT
J gene: TRBJ2-5; V gene: TRBV11-2; clone size: -; D gene: TRBD2; CDR3 protein: CASSFGSSGRAWETQYF; CDR3 DNA: TGTGCCAGCAGCTTTGGTTCTAGCGGGAGGGCCTGGGAGACCCAGTACTTC
J gene: TRBJ1-4; V gene: TRBV5-1; clone size: -; D gene: TRBD1; CDR3 protein: CASSRTGTGLEVNEKLFF; CDR3 DNA: TGCGCCAGCAGTAGAACCGGGACAGGTCTTGAAGTTAATGAAAAACTGTTTTTT
J gene: TRBJ1-1; V gene: TRBV5-1; clone size: medium-sized; D gene: -; CDR3 protein: CASSLGTEAFF; CDR3 DNA: TGCGCCAGCAGCTTGGGAACTGAAGCTTTCTTT
J gene: TRBJ2-7; V gene: TRBV21-1; clone size: once; D gene: -; CDR3 protein: CASIPREQYF; CDR3 DNA: TGTGCCAGCATCCCTCGCGAGCAGTACTTC
J gene: TRBJ1-5; V gene: TRBV2; clone size: -; D gene: -; CDR3 protein: CASSDRALSNQPQHF; CDR3 DNA: TGTGCCAGCAGTGACCGGGCCCTTAGCAATCAGCCCCAGCATTTT
J gene: TRBJ2-3; V gene: TRBV5-1; clone size: -; D gene: TRBD1; CDR3 protein: CASSLADRGPDTQYF; CDR3 DNA: TGCGCCAGCAGCTTGGCGGACAGGGGCCCAGATACGCAGTATTTT
J gene: TRBJ2-6; V gene: TRBV5-1; clone size: medium-sized; D gene: TRBD2; CDR3 protein: CASSLAGGPGANVLTF; CDR3 DNA: TGCGCCAGCAGCTTGGCGGGGGGGCCTGGGGCCAACGTCCTGACTTTC
J gene: TRBJ1-5; V gene: TRBV10-3; clone size: few; D gene: -; CDR3 protein: CAISPRGDDQPQHF; CDR3 DNA: TGTGCCATCAGCCCTAGGGGGGATGATCAGCCCCAGCATTTT
J gene: TRBJ1-5; V gene: TRBV10-2; clone size: -; D gene: -; CDR3 protein: CASRQGTNQPQHF; CDR3 DNA: TGCGCCAGCAGACAGGGTACAAATCAGCCCCAGCATTTT
J gene: TRBJ1-2; V gene: TRBV11-2; clone size: once; D gene: -; CDR3 protein: CASSLGHTNYGYTF; CDR3 DNA: TGTGCCAGCAGCTTAGGACATACTAACTATGGCTACACCTTC
J gene: TRBJ2-7; V gene: TRBV16; clone size: -; D gene: TRBD2; CDR3 protein: CASSIWEGSDEQYF; CDR3 DNA: TGTGCCAGCAGCATATGGGAGGGTAGCGACGAGCAGTACTTC
J gene: TRBJ2-7; V gene: TRBV7-7; clone size: few; D gene: TRBD1; CDR3 protein: CASSPGTGSYEQYF; CDR3 DNA: TGTGCCAGCAGCCCCGGGACAGGGTCCTACGAGCAGTACTTC
J gene: TRBJ2-1; V gene: TRBV27; clone size: -; D gene: TRBD2; CDR3 protein: CASSSFTSGGALEQFF; CDR3 DNA: TGTGCCAGCAGTTCCTTCACTAGCGGGGGGGCGCTTGAGCAGTTCTTC
J gene: TRBJ1-5; V gene: TRBV2; clone size: few; D gene: -; CDR3 protein: CASSEALLFSNQPQHF; CDR3 DNA: TGTGCCAGCAGTGAAGCGCTTCTGTTTAGCAATCAGCCCCAGCATTTT
J gene: TRBJ2-3; V gene: TRBV11-2; clone size: few; D gene: TRBD2; CDR3 protein: CASSRGAGEGTDTQYF; CDR3 DNA: TGTGCCAGCAGCCGAGGGGCGGGGGAAGGGACAGATACGCAGTATTTT